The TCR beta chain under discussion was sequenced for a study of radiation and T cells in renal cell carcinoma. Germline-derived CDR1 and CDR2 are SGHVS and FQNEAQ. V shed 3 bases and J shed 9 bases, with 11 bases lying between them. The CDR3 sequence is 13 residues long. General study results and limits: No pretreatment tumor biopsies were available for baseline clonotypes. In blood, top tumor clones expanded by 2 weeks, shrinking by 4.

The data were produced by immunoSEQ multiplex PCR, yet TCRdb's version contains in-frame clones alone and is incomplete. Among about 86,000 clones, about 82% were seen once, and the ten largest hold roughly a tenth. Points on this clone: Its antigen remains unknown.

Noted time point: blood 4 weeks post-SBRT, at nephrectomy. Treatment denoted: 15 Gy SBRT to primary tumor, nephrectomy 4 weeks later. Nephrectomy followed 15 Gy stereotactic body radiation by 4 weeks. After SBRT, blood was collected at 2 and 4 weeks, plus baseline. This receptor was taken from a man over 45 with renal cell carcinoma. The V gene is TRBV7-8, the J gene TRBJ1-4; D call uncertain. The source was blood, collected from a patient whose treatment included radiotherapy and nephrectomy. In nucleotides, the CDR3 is TGTGCCAGCAGCTTTGGAAGGACCCAAAAACTGTTTTTT. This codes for CASSFGRTQKLFF. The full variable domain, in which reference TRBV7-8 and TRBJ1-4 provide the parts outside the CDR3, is GAGVSQSPRYKVAKRGQDVALRCDPISGHVSLFWYQQALGQGPEFLTYFQNEAQLDKSGLPSDRFFAERPEGSVSTLKIQRTQQEDSAVYLCASSFGRTQKLFFGSGTQLSVL.